The next 5 T cell receptor beta chains were all read from a single sample in a study of T cell responses to AZD1222 COVID-19 vaccine. The repertoire was sequenced with immunoSEQ multiplex PCR; TCRdb's copy has only in-frame clones and lacks some. The sample shows approximately 150,000 clones, approximately 92% of them seen only once. The sequenced sample was peripheral blood, obtained 28 days after the second AZD1222 dose. These TCRs come from an adult who received the AZD1222 COVID-19 vaccine.

The CDR3: CASSQSSGVREKLFF. CDR3 bases: TGTGCCAGCAGCCAAAGTTCGGGGGTTAGGGAAAAACTGTTTTTT. The gene calls are TRBV3-1 (or the pseudogene TRBV3-2) and TRBJ1-4, with D perhaps TRBD1 (5 bases). Looked up from germline, CDR1 is LGHDT and CDR2 is YNNKEL (reference sequence). This CDR3 has 15 amino acids. V lost 2 bases to trimming and J lost 8 bases, with 15 bases between them.

The rearrangement links TRBV23-1 to TRBJ1-1; 9 bases are a match to TRBD1. TRBV23-1 is classed as an ORF, of uncertain function. This CDR3 has 19 amino acids. With V trimmed by 4 bases and J by 4 bases, 19 bases remained unmatched. Here the CDR3 reads CASSPSSQGAKECGTEAFF. The CDR3 DNA reads as TGCGCCAGCAGTCCAAGTTCACAGGGGGCGAAGGAGTGCGGCACTGAAGCTTTCTTT.

This chain links TRBV27 with TRBJ1-6; D might be TRBD1 (5 bases). CDR1 MNHEY and CDR2 SMNVEV come from the germline V gene (reference sequence). Trimming pared 3 bases from V and 8 bases from J, leaving 14 bases between. The CDR3 runs to 15 residues. CDR3 loop: CASSLGVDLYSPLHF. Written as DNA, the CDR3 is TGTGCCAGCAGTTTGGGGGTGGACCTCTATTCACCCCTCCACTTT.

This chain links TRBV18 with TRBJ1-2; 8 bases fit TRBD1. CDR1 and CDR2 (germline): KGHSH, LQKENI. Trimming at V came to 4 bases and at J to 1 base, leaving 11 bases not matched to a gene. The CDR3 has 17 amino acids. The CDR3, as DNA: TGTGCCAGCTCACTCGACTTCCGGGACAGGCTTAACTATGGCTACACCTTC. This encodes CASSLDFRDRLNYGYTF.

The chain couples TRBV27 to TRBJ1-2; D uncertain. CDR1 and CDR2 from the germline V gene are MNHEY and SMNVEV (reference sequence). CDR3 size: 13 residues. V lost 5 bases and J 2 bases, leaving 9 bases between the germline ends. CDR3 sequence (DNA): TGTGCCAGCAGTCCTTATCTCAACTATGGCTACACCTTC. Its protein product is CASSPYLNYGYTF.